The clone carrying this T cell receptor beta chain was seen once. The repertoire was sequenced with immunoSEQ multiplex PCR; TCRdb's copy has only in-frame clones and lacks some. The data show 300,000 to 400,000 clones, 75% to 90% seen once. These data belong to a study of blood T cell repertoires in COVID-19. The germline V gene encodes CDR1 KGHSH and CDR2 LQKENI. Deletions cut 6 bases from V and 3 bases from J, with 18 bases between. The CDR3 loop spans 15 amino acids. The chain uses TRBV18 and TRBJ2-7; D might be TRBD2 (5 bases). This receptor was taken from a woman in her forties or fifties with COVID-19, enrolled during active disease. Sequences were obtained from peripheral blood. The DNA for the CDR3 is TGTGCCAGCTCCAGCGGTAGAGAGGGTGTCTACGAGCAGTACTTC. This codes for CASSSGREGVYEQYF.